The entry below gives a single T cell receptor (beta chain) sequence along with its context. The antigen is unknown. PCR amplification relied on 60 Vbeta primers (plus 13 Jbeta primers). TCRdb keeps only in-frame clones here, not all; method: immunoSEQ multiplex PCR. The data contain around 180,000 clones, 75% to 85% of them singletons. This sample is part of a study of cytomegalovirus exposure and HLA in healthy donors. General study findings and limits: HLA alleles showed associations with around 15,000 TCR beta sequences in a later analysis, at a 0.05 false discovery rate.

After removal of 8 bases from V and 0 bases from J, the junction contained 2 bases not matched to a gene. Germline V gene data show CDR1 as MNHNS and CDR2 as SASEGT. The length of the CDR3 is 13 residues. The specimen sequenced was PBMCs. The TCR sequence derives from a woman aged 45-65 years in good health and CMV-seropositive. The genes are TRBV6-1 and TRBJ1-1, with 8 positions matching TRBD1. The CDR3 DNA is TGTGCCAGCGGGGGACAGGTGAACACTGAAGCTTTCTTT. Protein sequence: CASGGQVNTEAFF.